This is a list of T cell receptor beta chains from one sample in a study of blood T cell repertoires in COVID-19. The data were produced by immunoSEQ multiplex PCR, yet TCRdb's version contains in-frame clones alone and is incomplete. The sample has some 450,000 clones, about 87% seen once; the top ten hold 10% to 15%. The sample taken for sequencing was peripheral blood. The receptors here all came from a woman aged 50 to 65 with COVID-19, enrolled during active disease. Both conserved end residues are trimmed from each CDR3. D genes are given only for firm matches.

j_call d_call v_call cdr3_aa
TRBJ2-3 TRBD2 TRBV5-6 ASSLNPSGVGDTQY
TRBJ1-4 . TRBV9 ASSLAGDNEKLF
TRBJ1-5 . TRBV2 ASTLRSPDQPQH
TRBJ2-2 TRBD1 TRBV29-1 SGDRGGGELF
TRBJ2-7 . TRBV5-1 ASSPRVSYEQY
TRBJ1-2 TRBD1 TRBV5-4 ASSLADRVDGYT
TRBJ2-1 . TRBV21-1 ASSYQGAYGNEQF
TRBJ1-2 . TRBV18 ASSPRQANYGYT
TRBJ1-1 . TRBV20-1 SARDVRAF
TRBJ1-1 . TRBV11-2 ASSLNTNTEAF
TRBJ2-3 . TRBV19 ASSIAHSSTDTQY
TRBJ2-1 . TRBV27 ASSFPGYHEQF
TRBJ1-2 TRBD1 TRBV20-1 SAKQGYGYT